The 26 T cell receptor beta chains presented below share a single source sample, sequenced in a study of cytomegalovirus exposure and HLA in healthy donors. In the PCR, 60 Vbeta and 13 Jbeta primers were used. This table comes from immunoSEQ multiplex PCR, and its TCRdb copy is limited to in-frame clones, with some not included. The sample yields about 80,000 clones, around 80% seen once. The sequencing input was PBMCs. All receptors come from a man younger than 40 in good health and CMV-seronegative.

This clone was recorded only once. V is TRBV28 and J is TRBJ1-4; D not resolved. Germline V gene lookup returns CDR1 MDHEN and CDR2 SYDVKM. This CDR3 is built from 15 residues. The V end was cut by 4 bases, the J end by 2 bases, with 11 bases between. CDR3: CASSWGGRTNEKLFF. CDR3 DNA: TGTGCCAGCAGTTGGGGAGGACGGACTAATGAAAAACTGTTTTTT.

The chain joins TRBV18 to TRBJ2-7; D is perhaps TRBD1 (6 bases). Trimming removed 4 bases from V and 2 bases from J, with 12 bases in between. The CDR3 is made up of 14 amino acids. Germline V gives CDR1 KGHSH, CDR2 LQKENI. The DNA of the CDR3 is TGTGCCAGCTCACATTCGACAGGCCCCTACGAGCAGTACTTC. Translated, it gives CASSHSTGPYEQYF.

The count of this clone is one. At one end the junction does not follow the germline gene, possibly because of a read error. The chain uses TRBV29-1 and TRBJ1-2; tentative D call: TRBD1 (6 bases). Germline CDR1 is SQVTM and CDR2 is ANQGSEA. This CDR3 is 14 amino acids long. In DNA, the CDR3 is TGCAGCGTTGATGTTCCACAGGGTAACCATGGCTACACCTTC. Protein: CSVDVPQGNHGYTF.

V usage is TRBV30 and J usage is TRBJ1-2; TRBD1 matches 8 bases. The CDR3 has 18 residues. After removal of 0 bases from V and 9 bases from J, the junction contained 21 bases not matched to a gene. CDR1 is GTSNPN, CDR2 SVGIG, per germline (reference sequence). CDR3 protein: CAWSVPGTGPGVGWSYTF. CDR3 nucleotides: TGTGCCTGGAGTGTCCCCGGGACAGGCCCCGGAGTAGGCTGGAGCTACACCTTC.

The chain is built from TRBV10-3 and TRBJ2-5, with TRBD2 as a possible D gene (7 bases). From germline, CDR1 is ENHRY and CDR2 SYGVKD. The CDR3 contains 14 residues. Trimming shortened V by 1 base and J by 4 bases, and 10 bases separated the two germline ends. The CDR3 spells CAISELGGAETQYF. CDR3 nucleotide sequence: TGTGCCATCAGTGAGTTAGGGGGGGCAGAGACCCAGTACTTC.

The chain is built from TRBV11-2 and TRBJ1-2; TRBD1 matches at 7 bases. Germline CDR1 is SGHAT and CDR2 is FQNNGV. V was pared by 2 bases and J by 7 bases, with 4 bases of the junction left unmatched. There are 13 residues in the CDR3. The CDR3 loop reads CASSLTAGGGYTF. CDR3 sequence (DNA): TGTGCCAGCAGCTTAACAGCAGGGGGTGGCTACACCTTC.

V is TRBV7-2 and J is TRBJ2-1; no reliable D call. This CDR3 comprises 13 residues. Trimming removed 1 base at V and 9 bases at J, with 10 bases between. The V gene's germline CDR1 is SGHTA and CDR2 FQGNSA. CDR3 sequence reads: CASSLGPLGEQFF. For the CDR3, the DNA is TGTGCCAGCAGCTTAGGCCCCCTAGGTGAGCAGTTCTTC.

The chain recombines TRBV6-5 with TRBJ1-6; possibly TRBD1 for D (5 bases). Trimming took 5 bases from V and 9 from J, leaving 11 bases between them. The CDR3 is 13 amino acids. CDR1 is MNHEY, CDR2 SVGAGI, per germline. The CDR3 coding sequence is TGTGCCAGCAGTCCCAGGGTTAGTTCACCCCTCCACTTT. It translates to CASSPRVSSPLHF.

The chain is built from TRBV15 and TRBJ1-5; 7 nucleotides agree with TRBD1. The CDR3 has 16 residues. The germline CDR1 and CDR2 sequences are LNHNV and YYDKDF (reference sequence). V dropped 1 base and J dropped 5; count of bases not matched to a gene: 8. CDR3 amino acids: CATSRAGTGAYQPQHF. The CDR3 nucleotides are TGTGCCACCAGCAGAGCGGGAACAGGGGCTTATCAGCCCCAGCATTTT.

V and J are TRBV6-5 and TRBJ2-7, with no clear D. V shed 0 bases and J shed 2 bases, with 14 bases lying between them. This CDR3 has 16 residues. CDR1 and CDR2 from the germline V gene are MNHEY and SVGAGI. In DNA, the CDR3 is TGTGCCAGCAGTTACTCGTACAGAAGTAATACCTACGAGCAGTACTTC. Its protein product is CASSYSYRSNTYEQYF.

The V call is TRBV6-4, the J call TRBJ2-7; TRBD2 might be the D (6 bases). Looked up from germline, CDR1 is MRHNA and CDR2 is SNTAGT. V was clipped by 0 bases and J by 1 base, with 16 bases between them. The CDR3 is 17 residues long. CDR3 region: CASSDSSSGAQSYEQYF. The CDR3 region has the DNA TGTGCCAGCAGTGACTCGAGTTCGGGAGCCCAATCCTACGAGCAGTACTTC.

This clone occurred a few times. This chain uses TRBV18 with TRBJ2-2, with a weak D call TRBD2 (5 bases). CDR1 and CDR2 (germline): KGHSH, LQKENI. V was trimmed by 3 bases and J by 4 bases, leaving 9 bases between them. The CDR3 loop spans 14 amino acids. DNA for the CDR3: TGTGCCAGCTCACCCGTCGGGGTCACCGGGGAGCTGTTTTTT. Encoded protein: CASSPVGVTGELFF.

The V and J genes are TRBV5-1 and TRBJ2-5, with 15 nucleotides matching TRBD2. The CDR3 has 19 amino acids. CDR1 is SGHRS, CDR2 YFSETQ, per germline. J was trimmed by 2 bases and V by 2 bases; bases with no gene match: 10. The CDR3 protein is CASSFGLAGGRGQQETQYF. The CDR3 bases are TGCGCCAGCAGCTTCGGACTAGCGGGAGGGAGGGGGCAACAAGAGACCCAGTACTTC.

The chain has TRBV9 and TRBJ2-7; 7 positions match TRBD1. The CDR3 has 13 amino acids. CDR1 is SGDLS, CDR2 YYNGEE, per germline. V lost 0 bases, J lost 5 bases, and 2 bases stayed unmatched. The CDR3 spells CASSVGQGDEQYF. The CDR3 region has the DNA TGTGCCAGCAGCGTAGGACAGGGCGACGAGCAGTACTTC.

The rearrangement joins TRBV7-2 to TRBJ2-1; 11 bases fit TRBD2. Germline V gene lookup returns CDR1 SGHTA and CDR2 FQGNSA. V lost 4 bases and J lost 6; bases outside the gene matches: 8. The CDR3 has 16 residues. CDR3 in DNA: TGTGCCAGCAGCTGGGGGTTAGCGGGGGGGGGCAATGAGCAGTTCTTC. It is translated as CASSWGLAGGGNEQFF. The complete variable domain, with remaining parts taken from reference TRBV7-2 and TRBJ2-1, reads GAGVSQSPSNKVTEKGKDVELRCDPISGHTALYWYRQSLGQGLEFLIYFQGNSAPDKSGLPSDRFSAERTGGSVSTLTIQRTQQEDSAVYLCASSWGLAGGGNEQFFGPGTRLTVL.

The chain has TRBV30 and TRBJ2-5; perhaps TRBD2 as D (6 bases). The V end lost 0 bases, the J end lost 5 bases, and 19 bases lay between the germline ends. CDR1 is GTSNPN, CDR2 SVGIG, per germline (reference sequence). This CDR3 is built from 16 residues. This CDR3 is CAWSVPFMGGRETQYF. The DNA for the CDR3 is TGTGCCTGGAGTGTACCTTTTATGGGAGGTCGGGAGACCCAGTACTTC. The full variable domain, rest sourced from reference TRBV30 and TRBJ2-5, is SQTIHQWPATLVQPVGSPLSLECTVEGTSNPNLYWYRQAAGRGLQLLFYSVGIGQISSEVPQNLSASRPQDRQFILSSKKLLLSDSGFYLCAWSVPFMGGRETQYFGPGTRLLVL.

This clone has a handful of counts. The gene calls are TRBV9 and TRBJ1-1, with D hard to call. Germline loops: CDR1 SGDLS, CDR2 YYNGEE. The CDR3 spans 14 residues. V was clipped by 0 bases and J by 1 base, with 7 bases between them. The CDR3 region has the DNA TGTGCCAGCAGCGTAGCTCCAGAGAACACTGAAGCTTTCTTT. Protein sequence: CASSVAPENTEAFF.

The chain recombines TRBV5-4 with TRBJ2-7; 7 bases fit TRBD2. Germline CDR1 is SGHNT and CDR2 is YYREEE (reference sequence). This CDR3 comprises 16 residues. Trimming at V came to 4 bases and at J to 3 bases, leaving 13 bases not matched to a gene. DNA of the CDR3: TGTGCCAGCAGCCCTGGGGGGGATGGAATAGTCTACGAGCAGTACTTC. Translating it yields CASSPGGDGIVYEQYF.

V gene TRBV11-2 combines with J gene TRBJ1-2, with 7 bases aligning to TRBD1. CDR1 SGHAT and CDR2 FQNNGV come from the germline V gene. The CDR3 totals 13 residues. V gave up 4 bases and J gave up 5 bases; unmatched junction bases: 4. CDR3 protein: CASSSTGVYGYTF. The CDR3 DNA sequence: TGTGCCAGCAGCTCCACAGGGGTATATGGCTACACCTTC.

This clone appeared a few times. The chain joins TRBV4-2 to TRBJ2-1; 8 bases are a match to TRBD2. The CDR3 length is 15 residues. Germline-derived CDR1 and CDR2 are LGHNA and YNFKEQ. V lost 5 bases, J lost 5 bases, and 8 bases stayed unmatched. CDR3 DNA sequence: TGTGCCAGCAGCGACCCGGGACTAGGAAACAATGAGCAGTTCTTC. Protein sequence: CASSDPGLGNNEQFF.

The chain has TRBV7-2 and TRBJ2-2; no firm D call. The V end was cut by 5 bases, the J end by 2 bases, with 6 bases between. The CDR3 spans 13 residues. From germline, CDR1 is SGHTA and CDR2 FQGNSA. CDR3 nucleotides: TGTGCCAGCAGCCCAGATAACACCGGGGAGCTGTTTTTT. This sequence encodes CASSPDNTGELFF.

The chain uses TRBV2 and TRBJ2-2; D is perhaps TRBD1 (6 bases). This CDR3 contains 12 residues. CDR1 and CDR2 (germline): SNHLY, FYNNEI. V was pared by 10 bases and J by 5 bases, with 11 bases between. CDR3 DNA sequence: TGTGCCACCCACAGGGAAACCGGGGAGCTGTTTTTT. Translating it yields CATHRETGELFF.

The genes are TRBV15 and TRBJ2-7, with no clear D. V shed 0 bases and J shed 3 bases, with 9 bases lying between them. CDR1 is LNHNV, CDR2 YYDKDF, per germline (reference sequence). The CDR3 loop spans 14 amino acids. The CDR3 sequence: CATSRDRGHYEQYF. The CDR3, as DNA: TGTGCCACCAGCAGAGATCGTGGGCACTACGAGCAGTACTTC.

V usage is TRBV7-2 and J usage is TRBJ1-1; 8 bases are shared with TRBD1. The length of the CDR3 is 15 residues. Germline trimming cut 7 bases from V and 2 bases from J; bases unmatched to any gene: 9. Germline CDR1 reads SGHTA; CDR2 reads FQGNSA. In nucleotides, the CDR3 is TGTGCCAGCACCCGATTCGACAGGGGCAACACTGAAGCTTTCTTT. It specifies CASTRFDRGNTEAFF.

This clone appeared a few times. The chain joins TRBV4-3 to TRBJ2-7; no clear D gene. CDR1 is LGHNA, CDR2 YSLEER, per germline. The CDR3 consists of 14 residues. The V gene lost 0 bases and the J gene lost 11 bases, with 17 bases spanning the gap. The CDR3 bases are TGCGCCAGCAGCCAAGAACGTCAGTACCCGATTAAGTACTTC. This encodes CASSQERQYPIKYF.

The chain links TRBV2 to TRBJ1-1, with D possibly being TRBD1 (6 bases). The CDR3 contains 13 residues. The germline V and J ends were trimmed by 4 bases and 9 bases, with 15 bases remaining between them. Germline lookup yields CDR1 SNHLY and CDR2 FYNNEI. The CDR3 protein is CASSGTAHPKAFF. The DNA for the CDR3 is TGTGCCAGCAGTGGGACAGCCCACCCGAAAGCTTTCTTT.